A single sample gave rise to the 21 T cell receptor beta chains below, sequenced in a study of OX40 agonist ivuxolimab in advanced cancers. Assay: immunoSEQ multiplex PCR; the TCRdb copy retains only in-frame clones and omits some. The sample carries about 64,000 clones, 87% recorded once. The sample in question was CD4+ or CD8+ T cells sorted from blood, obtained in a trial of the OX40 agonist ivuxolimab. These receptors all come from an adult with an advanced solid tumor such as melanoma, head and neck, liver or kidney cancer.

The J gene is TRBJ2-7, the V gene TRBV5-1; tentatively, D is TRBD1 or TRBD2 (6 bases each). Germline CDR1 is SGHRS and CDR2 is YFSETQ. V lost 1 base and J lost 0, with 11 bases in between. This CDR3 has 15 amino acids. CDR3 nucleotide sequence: TGCGCCAGCAGCTTGAGGGGGGTCGCCTCCTACGAGCAGTACTTC. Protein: CASSLRGVASYEQYF.

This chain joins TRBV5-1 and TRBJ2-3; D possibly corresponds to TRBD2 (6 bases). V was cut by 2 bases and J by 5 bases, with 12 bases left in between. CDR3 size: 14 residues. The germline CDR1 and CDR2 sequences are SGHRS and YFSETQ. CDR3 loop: CASSFKRREDTQYF. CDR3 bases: TGCGCCAGCAGCTTCAAAAGGAGGGAAGATACGCAGTATTTT.

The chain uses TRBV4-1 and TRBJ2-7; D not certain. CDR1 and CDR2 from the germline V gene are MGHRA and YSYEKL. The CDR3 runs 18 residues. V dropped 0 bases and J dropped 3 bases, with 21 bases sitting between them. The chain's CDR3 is CASSQDGPLVVRSYEQYF. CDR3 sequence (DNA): TGCGCCAGCAGCCAAGATGGGCCCCTAGTCGTGAGGAGCTACGAGCAGTACTTC.

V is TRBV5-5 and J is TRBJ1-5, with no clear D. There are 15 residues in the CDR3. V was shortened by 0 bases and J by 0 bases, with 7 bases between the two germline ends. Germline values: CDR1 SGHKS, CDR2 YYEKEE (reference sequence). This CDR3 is CASSLVDGSNQPQHF. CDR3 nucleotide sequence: TGTGCCAGCAGCTTGGTGGACGGTAGCAATCAGCCCCAGCATTTT.

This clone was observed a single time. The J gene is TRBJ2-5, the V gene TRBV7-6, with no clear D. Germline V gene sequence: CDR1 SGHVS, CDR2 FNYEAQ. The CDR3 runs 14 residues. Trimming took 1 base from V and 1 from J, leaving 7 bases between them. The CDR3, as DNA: TGTGCCAGCAGCTTAGGTTACTCCCAAGAGACCCAGTACTTC. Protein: CASSLGYSQETQYF.

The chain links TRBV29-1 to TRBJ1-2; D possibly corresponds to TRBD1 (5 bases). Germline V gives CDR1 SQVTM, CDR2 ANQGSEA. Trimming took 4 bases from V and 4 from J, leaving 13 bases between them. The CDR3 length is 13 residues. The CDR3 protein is CSVAADSFYGYTF. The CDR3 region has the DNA TGCAGCGTTGCGGCCGACAGCTTCTATGGCTACACCTTC.

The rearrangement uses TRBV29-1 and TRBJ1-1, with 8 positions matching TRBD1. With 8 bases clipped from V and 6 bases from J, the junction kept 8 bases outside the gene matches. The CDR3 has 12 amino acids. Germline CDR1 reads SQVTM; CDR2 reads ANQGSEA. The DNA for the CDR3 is TGCAGCTTTACTTTACAGGGGGCTGAAGCTTTCTTT. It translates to CSFTLQGAEAFF.

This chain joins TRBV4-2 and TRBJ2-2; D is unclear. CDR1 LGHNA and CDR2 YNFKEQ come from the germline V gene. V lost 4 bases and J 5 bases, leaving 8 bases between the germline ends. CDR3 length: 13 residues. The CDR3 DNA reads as TGTGCCAGCAGCCGTGACGTAACCGGGGAGCTGTTTTTT. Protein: CASSRDVTGELFF.

The CDR3 loop reads CASSLAGLVSGELFF. The CDR3 DNA reads as TGTGCCAGCAGCTTAGCTGGACTAGTCTCCGGGGAGCTGTTTTTT. V gene TRBV7-3 combines with J gene TRBJ2-2; 7 bases align to TRBD2. CDR1 SGHTA and CDR2 FQGTGA come from the germline V gene. V lost 2 bases and J lost 6; bases outside the gene matches: 6. This CDR3 is built from 15 residues.

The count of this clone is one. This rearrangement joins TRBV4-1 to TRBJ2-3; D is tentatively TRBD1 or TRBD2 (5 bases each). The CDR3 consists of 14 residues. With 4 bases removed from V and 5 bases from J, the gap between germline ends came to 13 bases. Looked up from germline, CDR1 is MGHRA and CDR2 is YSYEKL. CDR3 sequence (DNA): TGCGCCAGCAGCCTCGGCCCGGGGCGAGATACGCAGTATTTT. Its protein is CASSLGPGRDTQYF.

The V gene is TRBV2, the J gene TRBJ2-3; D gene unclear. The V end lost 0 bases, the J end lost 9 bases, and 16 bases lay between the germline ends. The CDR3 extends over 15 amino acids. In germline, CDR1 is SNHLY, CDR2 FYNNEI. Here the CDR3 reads CASSEARPPQRTQYF. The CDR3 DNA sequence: TGTGCCAGCAGTGAAGCTCGGCCTCCCCAGAGGACGCAGTATTTT. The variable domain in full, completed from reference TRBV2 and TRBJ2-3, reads EPEVTQTPSHQVTQMGQEVILRCVPISNHLYFYWYRQILGQKVEFLVSFYNNEISEKSEIFDDQFSVERPDGSNFTLKIRSTKLEDSAMYFCASSEARPPQRTQYFGPGTRLTVL.

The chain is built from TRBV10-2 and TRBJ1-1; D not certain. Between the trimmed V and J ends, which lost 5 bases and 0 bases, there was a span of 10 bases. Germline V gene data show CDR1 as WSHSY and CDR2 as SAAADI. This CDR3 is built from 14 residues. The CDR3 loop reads CASSSRGMNTEAFF. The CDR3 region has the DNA TGCGCCAGCAGTTCCCGCGGTATGAACACTGAAGCTTTCTTT.

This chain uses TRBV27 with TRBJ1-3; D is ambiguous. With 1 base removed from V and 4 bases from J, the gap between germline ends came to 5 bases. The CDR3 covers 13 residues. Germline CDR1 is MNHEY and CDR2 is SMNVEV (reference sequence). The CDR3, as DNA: TGTGCCAGCAGTTTATTAGGCGGAAACACCATATATTTT. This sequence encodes CASSLLGGNTIYF.

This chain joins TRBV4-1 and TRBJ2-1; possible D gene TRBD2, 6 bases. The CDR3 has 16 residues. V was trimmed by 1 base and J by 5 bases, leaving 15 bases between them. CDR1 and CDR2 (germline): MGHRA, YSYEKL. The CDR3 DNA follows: TGCGCCAGCAGCCAAGGGAGGGGCTTCGGGGACAATGAGCAGTTCTTC. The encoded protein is CASSQGRGFGDNEQFF.

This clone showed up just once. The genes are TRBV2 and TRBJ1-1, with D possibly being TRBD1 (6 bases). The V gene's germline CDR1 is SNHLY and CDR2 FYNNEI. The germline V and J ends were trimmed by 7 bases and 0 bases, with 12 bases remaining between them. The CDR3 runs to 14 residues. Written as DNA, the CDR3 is TGTGCCAGCAAACGACAGGAGATGAACACTGAAGCTTTCTTT. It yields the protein CASKRQEMNTEAFF. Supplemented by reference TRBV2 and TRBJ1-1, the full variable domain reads EPEVTQTPSHQVTQMGQEVILRCVPISNHLYFYWYRQILGQKVEFLVSFYNNEISEKSEIFDDQFSVERPDGSNFTLKIRSTKLEDSAMYFCASKRQEMNTEAFFGQGTRLTVV.

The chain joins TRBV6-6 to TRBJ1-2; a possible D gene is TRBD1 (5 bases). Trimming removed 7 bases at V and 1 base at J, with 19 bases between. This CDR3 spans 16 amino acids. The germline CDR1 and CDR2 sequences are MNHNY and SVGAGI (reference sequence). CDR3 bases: TGTGCCAGCACCTGGGGTGGGGGGTCTCATAACTATGGCTACACCTTC. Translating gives CASTWGGGSHNYGYTF.

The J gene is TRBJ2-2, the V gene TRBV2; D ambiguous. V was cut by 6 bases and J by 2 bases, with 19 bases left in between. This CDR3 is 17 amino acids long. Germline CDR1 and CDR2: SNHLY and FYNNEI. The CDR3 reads CASSFPNPSLNTGELFF. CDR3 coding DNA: TGTGCCAGCAGCTTCCCAAACCCATCACTCAACACCGGGGAGCTGTTTTTT.

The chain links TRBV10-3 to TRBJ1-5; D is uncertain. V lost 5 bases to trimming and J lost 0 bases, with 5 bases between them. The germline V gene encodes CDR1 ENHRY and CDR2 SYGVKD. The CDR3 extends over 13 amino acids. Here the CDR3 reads CAISQDSNQPQHF. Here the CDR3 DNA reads TGTGCCATCAGTCAGGATAGCAATCAGCCCCAGCATTTT.

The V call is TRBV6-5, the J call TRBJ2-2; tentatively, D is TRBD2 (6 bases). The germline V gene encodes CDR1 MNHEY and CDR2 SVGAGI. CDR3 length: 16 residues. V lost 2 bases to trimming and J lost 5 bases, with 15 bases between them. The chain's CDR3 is CASSYVTGVSTGELFF. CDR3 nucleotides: TGTGCCAGCAGTTACGTAACGGGAGTATCAACCGGGGAGCTGTTTTTT.

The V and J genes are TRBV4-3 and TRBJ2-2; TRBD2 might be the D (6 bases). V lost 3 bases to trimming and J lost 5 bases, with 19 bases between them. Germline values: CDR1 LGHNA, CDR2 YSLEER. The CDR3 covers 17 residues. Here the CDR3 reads CASSHVPWDRGTGELFF. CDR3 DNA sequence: TGCGCCAGCAGCCATGTTCCATGGGACCGGGGGACCGGGGAGCTGTTTTTT.

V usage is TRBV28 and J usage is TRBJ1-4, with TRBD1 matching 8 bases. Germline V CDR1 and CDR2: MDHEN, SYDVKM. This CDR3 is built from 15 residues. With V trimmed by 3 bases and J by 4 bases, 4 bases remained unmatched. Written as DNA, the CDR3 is TGTGCCAGCAGTTTCCAGGGGGCTGGTAATGAAAAACTGTTTTTT. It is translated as CASSFQGAGNEKLFF.